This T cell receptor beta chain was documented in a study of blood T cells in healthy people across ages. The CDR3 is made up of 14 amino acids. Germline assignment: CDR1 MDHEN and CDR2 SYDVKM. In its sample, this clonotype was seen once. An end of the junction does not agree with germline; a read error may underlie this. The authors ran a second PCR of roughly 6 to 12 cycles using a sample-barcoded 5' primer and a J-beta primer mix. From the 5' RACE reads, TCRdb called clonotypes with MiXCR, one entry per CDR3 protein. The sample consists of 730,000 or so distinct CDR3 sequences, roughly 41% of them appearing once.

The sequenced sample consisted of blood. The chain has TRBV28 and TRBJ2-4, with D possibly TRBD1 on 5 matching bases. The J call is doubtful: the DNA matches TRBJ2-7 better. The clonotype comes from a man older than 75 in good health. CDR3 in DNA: TGTGCCGGCAGGGTCAGTAGCACCCTCTACGAGCAGTACTTC. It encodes CAGRVSSTLYEQYF.